A single sample is the source of the 16 T cell receptor beta chains below, sequenced in a study of T cell changes during pregnancy in multiple sclerosis. Repertoires were generated with immunoSEQ multiplex PCR, while TCRdb's copy carries only in-frame clones and drops some. Among under 95,000 clones, about 90% were seen once, and the ten largest hold less than 0.45%. Sequencing was performed on CD4+ T cells from peripheral blood mononuclear cells, taken before pregnancy. These receptors were obtained from a female donor with multiple sclerosis, enrolled in a pregnancy study.

The chain is built from TRBV5-4 and TRBJ1-1; D gene unclear. Germline values: CDR1 SGHNT, CDR2 YYREEE (reference sequence). Trimming took off 0 bases at V and 3 bases at J, with 12 bases between the two ends. The CDR3 contains 15 residues. The CDR3 loop reads CASSLGSGRDTEAFF. For the CDR3, the DNA is TGTGCCAGCAGCTTGGGTTCTGGCCGGGACACTGAAGCTTTCTTT. Using reference TRBV5-4 and TRBJ1-1 for the parts outside the CDR3, the full variable domain is ETGVTQSPTHLIKTRGQQVTLRCSSQSGHNTVSWYQQALGQGPQFIFQYYREEENGRGNFPPRFSGLQFPNYSSELNVNALELDDSALYLCASSLGSGRDTEAFFGQGTRLTVV.

The CDR3 sequence is CASSPSLRTSAHYEQYF. DNA for the CDR3: TGCGCCAGCAGCCCGAGCCTTAGGACTAGCGCCCACTACGAGCAGTACTTC. The rearrangement joins TRBV5-1 to TRBJ2-7, with 9 bases lining up with TRBD2. Trimming cost V 4 bases and J 3 bases; bases outside gene matches: 14. The CDR3 is 17 amino acids. CDR1 and CDR2 (germline): SGHRS, YFSETQ.

The V call is TRBV7-6, the J call TRBJ1-2, with unresolved D. The CDR3 loop spans 18 amino acids. Between the trimmed V and J ends, which lost 3 bases and 7 bases, there was a span of 27 bases. From germline, CDR1 is SGHVS and CDR2 FNYEAQ. The CDR3 loop reads CASSLRAGFSREASGYTF. The CDR3, as DNA: TGTGCCAGCAGCTTGAGGGCCGGGTTTTCACGGGAGGCTAGTGGCTACACCTTC.

The chain uses TRBV4-1 and TRBJ2-1, with TRBD2 matching 13 bases. Germline loops: CDR1 MGHRA, CDR2 YSYEKL. There are 14 residues in the CDR3. The ends lost 2 bases at V and 13 bases at J; junction bases unmatched: 5. As DNA, the CDR3 is TGCGCCAGCAGCCAACCTGGGACTAGCGGGGATCAGTTCTTC. This encodes CASSQPGTSGDQFF.

The DNA of the CDR3 is TGTGCCAGCAGCCACTTAGCGGGAGTAGGGGTTGAGCAGTTCTTC. Protein product: CASSHLAGVGVEQFF. The rearrangement uses TRBV5-4 and TRBJ2-1, with TRBD2 matching 9 bases. V dropped 4 bases and J dropped 9; count of bases not matched to a gene: 11. CDR1 is SGHNT, CDR2 YYREEE, per germline (reference sequence). This CDR3 has 15 amino acids.

The chain links TRBV28 to TRBJ1-2; D is ambiguous. The CDR3 has 12 residues. Germline loops: CDR1 MDHEN, CDR2 SYDVKM. V was trimmed by 3 bases and J by 4 bases, leaving 6 bases between them. The CDR3 nucleotides are TGTGCCAGCAGTTTTCGCAGCTATGGCTACACCTTC. Translation: CASSFRSYGYTF.

The chain joins TRBV21-1 to TRBJ1-2. TRBV21-1 is recorded as a pseudogene. The CDR3 consists of 16 residues. CDR3 in DNA: TGTGCCAGCAGCAAACTGTCGGTATCGTATAACTATGGCTACACCTTC. The encoded protein is CASSKLSVSYNYGYTF.

This clone came up once. The rearrangement uses TRBV7-2 and TRBJ2-1; TRBD2 aligns across 11 bases. Germline CDR1 SGHTA, CDR2 FQGNSA. With V trimmed by 4 bases and J by 3 bases, 11 bases remained unmatched. This CDR3 has 18 amino acids. The CDR3: CASSSPTSGGRGYNEQFF. DNA for the CDR3: TGTGCCAGCAGCTCACCAACTAGCGGGGGACGCGGCTACAATGAGCAGTTCTTC.

The chain uses TRBV2 and TRBJ2-7; 13 nucleotides align to TRBD2. The CDR3 is made up of 15 amino acids. Germline CDR1 SNHLY, CDR2 FYNNEI. With 6 bases clipped from V and 2 bases from J, the junction kept 4 bases outside the gene matches. The CDR3 loop reads CASRGGTSGTYEQYF. The CDR3 bases are TGTGCCAGCAGAGGAGGGACTAGCGGGACCTACGAGCAGTACTTC.

This clone appeared once. The chain joins TRBV18 to TRBJ2-5; weak D call: TRBD1 (5 bases). The CDR3 consists of 15 residues. The V gene's germline CDR1 is KGHSH and CDR2 LQKENI. V was cut by 3 bases and J by 6 bases, with 17 bases left in between. CDR3 loop: CASSPPQGPWKTQYF. In DNA form, the CDR3 reads TGTGCCAGCTCACCGCCGCAGGGTCCATGGAAGACCCAGTACTTC. Complete variable domain (other parts from reference TRBV18 and TRBJ2-5): NAGVMQNPRHLVRRRGQEARLRCSPMKGHSHVYWYRQLPEEGLKFMVYLQKENIIDESGMPKERFSAEFPKEGPSILRIQQVVRGDSAAYFCASSPPQGPWKTQYFGPGTRLLVL.

The chain is built from TRBV27 and TRBJ1-2; D not certain. This CDR3 contains 15 residues. The germline V gene has CDR1 MNHEY and CDR2 SMNVEV (reference sequence). Trimming shortened V by 7 bases and J by 8 bases, and 23 bases separated the two germline ends. The CDR3 is CASNPSPDGDRGYTF. The CDR3 DNA reads as TGTGCCAGCAACCCCTCGCCGGACGGGGATAGGGGCTACACCTTC.

This chain links TRBV11-3 with TRBJ1-2, with a tentative D call TRBD1 (6 bases). CDR1 is SGHNT and CDR2 is YENEEA in the germline V gene. The CDR3 length is 15 residues. Trimming removed 5 bases at V and 6 bases at J, with 19 bases between. The CDR3 nucleotides read TGTGCCAGCAGCAGCCACAGGGTAGGCGCCAATGGCTACACCTTC. Amino acid sequence: CASSSHRVGANGYTF.

This chain uses TRBV13 with TRBJ1-1, with a tentative D call TRBD1 (6 bases). The CDR3 runs 18 residues. Germline CDR1 PRHDT, CDR2 FYEKMQ (reference sequence). Trimming stripped 2 bases from V and 6 bases from J, with 25 bases between. CDR3 DNA: TGTGCCAGCAGCTTAAAGGTACTGACAGGCGGTACGTTGGCTGAAGCTTTCTTT. As protein: CASSLKVLTGGTLAEAFF.

The rearrangement uses TRBV5-4 and TRBJ2-7; 7 bases are a match to TRBD1. With V trimmed by 4 bases and J by 6 bases, 13 bases remained unmatched. From germline, CDR1 is SGHNT and CDR2 YYREEE (reference sequence). The CDR3 totals 15 residues. CDR3 coding DNA: TGTGCCAGCAGCCGGACAGGCGTTTTAGCCGGCGAGCAGTACTTC. Translating it yields CASSRTGVLAGEQYF.

The chain uses TRBV6-6 and TRBJ2-7; 7 bases map to TRBD1. There are 13 residues in the CDR3. From germline, CDR1 is MNHNY and CDR2 SVGAGI (reference sequence). V gave up 5 bases and J gave up 3 bases; unmatched junction bases: 4. CDR3 sequence (DNA): TGTGCCAGCAGTCTGGGACAGTACTACGAGCAGTACTTC. It yields the protein CASSLGQYYEQYF.

This clone appeared a few times. The chain carries TRBV13 and TRBJ2-3; 10 nucleotides match TRBD2. CDR1 is PRHDT, CDR2 FYEKMQ, per germline (reference sequence). V shed 5 bases and J 6 bases; nucleotides not matched to a gene: 8. This CDR3 has 15 amino acids. The CDR3 loop is CASSLGSGRLDTQYF. The CDR3 coding sequence is TGTGCCAGCAGCCTCGGTAGCGGGAGGTTGGATACGCAGTATTTT.